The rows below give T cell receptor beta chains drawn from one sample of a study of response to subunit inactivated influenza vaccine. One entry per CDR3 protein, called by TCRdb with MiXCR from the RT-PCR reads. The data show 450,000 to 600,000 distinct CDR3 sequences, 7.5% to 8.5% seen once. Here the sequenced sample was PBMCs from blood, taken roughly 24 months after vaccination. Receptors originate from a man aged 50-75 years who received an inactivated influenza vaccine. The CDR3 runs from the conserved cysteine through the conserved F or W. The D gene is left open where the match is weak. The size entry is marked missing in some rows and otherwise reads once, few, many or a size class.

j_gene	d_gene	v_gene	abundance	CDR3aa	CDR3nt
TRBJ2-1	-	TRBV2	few	CASSDREQFF	TGTGCCAGCAGTGACCGGGAGCAGTTCTTC
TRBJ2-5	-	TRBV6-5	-	CASSYPSGQETQYF	TGTGCCAGCAGTTACCCCAGCGGACAAGAGACCCAGTACTTC
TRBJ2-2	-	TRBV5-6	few	CASTVGPNTGELFF	TGTGCCAGCACAGTAGGGCCGAACACCGGGGAGCTGTTTTTT
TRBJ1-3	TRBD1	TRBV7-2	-	CASSLGPDRVGNTIYF	TGTGCCAGCAGCTTAGGACCGGACAGGGTCGGAAACACCATATATTTT
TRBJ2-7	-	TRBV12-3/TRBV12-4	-	CASSRPGPKGSYEQYF	TGTGCCAGCAGTCGACCCGGGCCCAAGGGCTCCTACGAGCAGTACTTC
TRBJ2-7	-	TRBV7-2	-	CASSPGTSFYEQYF	TGTGCCAGCAGCCCCGGGACATCTTTCTACGAGCAGTACTTC
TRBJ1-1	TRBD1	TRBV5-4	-	CASSSTITGTGATEAFF	TGTGCCAGCAGCTCGACGATCACCGGGACAGGGGCCACTGAAGCTTTCTTT
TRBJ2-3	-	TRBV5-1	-	CASSGRDPAEDTQYF	TGCGCCAGCAGCGGCCGGGACCCAGCGGAAGATACGCAGTATTTT
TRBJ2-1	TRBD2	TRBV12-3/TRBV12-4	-	CASSRPLAGNEQFF	TGTGCCAGCAGCCGACCGCTAGCGGGCAATGAGCAGTTCTTC
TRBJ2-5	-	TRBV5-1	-	CASSLEGTKLQETQYF	TGCGCCAGCAGCTTGGAGGGGACGAAATTACAAGAGACCCAGTACTTC
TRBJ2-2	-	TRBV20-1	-	CSAGENGGNTGELFF	TGCAGTGCTGGTGAAAACGGGGGGAACACCGGGGAGCTGTTTTTT
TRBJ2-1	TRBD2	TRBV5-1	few	CASSWLGGRPLNEQFF	TGCGCCAGCAGCTGGCTCGGCGGGAGACCGCTCAATGAGCAGTTCTTC
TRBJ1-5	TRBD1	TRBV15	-	CATSRGGTGSQPQHF	TGTGCCACCAGCAGAGGAGGGACAGGGAGTCAGCCCCAGCATTTT
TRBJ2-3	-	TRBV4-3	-	CASSQDLSGRTDTQYF	TGCGCCAGCAGCCAAGATCTAAGCGGTCGCACAGATACGCAGTATTTT
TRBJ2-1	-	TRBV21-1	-	CASRAVSYNEQFF	TGTGCCAGCCGGGCAGTTTCGTACAATGAGCAGTTCTTC
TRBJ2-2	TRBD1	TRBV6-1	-	CASSATQGVPGELFF	TGTGCCAGCAGTGCAACACAGGGGGTGCCCGGGGAGCTGTTTTTT
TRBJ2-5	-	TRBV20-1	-	CSAENLGLEAEETQYF	TGCAGTGCGGAGAACCTGGGGCTGGAGGCGGAGGAGACCCAGTACTTC
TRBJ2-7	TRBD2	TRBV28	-	CASSDEPGGRSDEQYF	TGTGCCAGCAGTGACGAACCGGGAGGGCGGTCGGACGAGCAGTACTTC
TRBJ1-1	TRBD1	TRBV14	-	CASSQADRGRAFF	TGTGCCAGCAGCCAAGCCGACAGGGGGAGAGCTTTCTTT
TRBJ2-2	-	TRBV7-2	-	CASSLSRGGNGELFF	TGTGCCAGCAGCTTATCCCGGGGTGGGAACGGGGAGCTGTTTTTT
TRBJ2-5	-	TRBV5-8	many	CASSFGAGRPQETQYF	TGTGCCAGCAGCTTTGGGGCAGGTAGACCCCAAGAGACCCAGTACTTC
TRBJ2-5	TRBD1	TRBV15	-	CATRERQGPETQYF	TGTGCCACCCGTGAGAGACAGGGCCCGGAGACCCAGTACTTC
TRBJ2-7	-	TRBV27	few	CASSFEGLGYEQYF	TGTGCCAGCAGTTTTGAGGGTCTTGGCTACGAGCAGTACTTC
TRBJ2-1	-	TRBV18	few	CASSPLVNEQFF	TGTGCCAGCTCACCACTGGTTAATGAGCAGTTCTTC
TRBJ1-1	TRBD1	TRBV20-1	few	CSARDLDRGLTEAFF	TGCAGTGCTAGAGATCTGGACAGGGGACTAACTGAAGCTTTCTTT
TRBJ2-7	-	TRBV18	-	CASSPPHPGSEQYF	TGTGCCAGCTCACCACCCCATCCCGGATCCGAGCAGTACTTC
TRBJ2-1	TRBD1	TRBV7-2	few	CASSPLDRAYNEQFF	TGTGCCAGCAGCCCTTTGGACAGGGCCTACAATGAGCAGTTCTTC
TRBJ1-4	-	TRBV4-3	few	CASSQDLWDAEKLFF	TGCGCCAGCAGCCAAGATTTGTGGGACGCAGAAAAACTGTTTTTT
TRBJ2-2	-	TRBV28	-	CASSLLRAEGAGELFF	TGTGCCAGCAGTTTATTGAGGGCCGAGGGGGCCGGGGAGCTGTTTTTT
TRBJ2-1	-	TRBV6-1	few	CASSEEGYEQFF	TGTGCCAGCAGTGAAGAGGGGTACGAGCAGTTCTTC
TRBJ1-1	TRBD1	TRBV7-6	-	CASSDLDRTNTEAFF	TGTGCCAGCAGCGATTTGGACAGGACGAACACTGAAGCTTTCTTT